The 21 T cell receptor beta chains given below trace back to one sample, sequenced in a study of blood T cells in healthy people across ages. Primed by a sample-barcoded 5' primer and a J-beta primer mix, a second PCR proceeded for about 6 to 11 cycles. MiXCR was run by TCRdb on the 5' RACE reads, yielding one entry per CDR3 protein. The sample lists hundreds of thousands of distinct CDR3 sequences, around 50% occurring once. Sequenced material: blood. These receptors originate from a man aged 40-55 years in good health.

The gene calls are TRBV12-3 or TRBV12-4 and TRBJ2-6, with a weak D call TRBD2 (6 bases). The germline V and J ends were trimmed by 9 bases and 4 bases, with 22 bases remaining between them. This CDR3 contains 17 residues. The CDR3 is CARSAFSGLRGANVLTF. In DNA, the CDR3 is TGTGCCAGAAGTGCCTTTAGCGGCCTCCGCGGGGCCAACGTCCTGACTTTC.

The chain joins TRBV15 to TRBJ1-1; D call uncertain. V shed 5 bases and J shed 0 bases, with 16 bases lying between them. The CDR3 is 16 amino acids. Germline CDR1 LNHNV, CDR2 YYDKDF (reference sequence). CDR3 DNA sequence: TGTGCCACCAGCTCCCCCCCGGGCCGAGTGAACACTGAAGCTTTCTTT. Translation: CATSSPPGRVNTEAFF.

There are a few counts of this clonotype. The chain combines TRBV11-2 with TRBJ1-1, with 7 bases lining up with TRBD1. In germline, CDR1 is SGHAT, CDR2 FQNNGV. The J segment lost 0 bases and the V segment lost 7 bases, leaving 5 bases of the junction unmatched. This CDR3 is 14 amino acids long. The CDR3 spells CASTTGPMNTEAFF. CDR3 nucleotides: TGTGCCAGCACGACAGGGCCTATGAACACTGAAGCTTTCTTT.

This chain connects TRBV7-2 to TRBJ2-6, with 8 bases aligning to TRBD1. Germline CDR1 and CDR2: SGHTA and FQGNSA. Unmatched junction bases numbered 7, after V lost 5 bases and J lost 1 base. This CDR3 spans 17 amino acids. The CDR3 spells CASSRGQGRSGANVLTF. In DNA, the CDR3 is TGTGCCAGCAGCCGAGGACAGGGCAGGTCTGGGGCCAACGTCCTGACTTTC.

The gene calls are TRBV7-2 and TRBJ1-5; D is uncertain. CDR1 is SGHTA and CDR2 is FQGNSA in the germline V gene. The CDR3 loop spans 13 amino acids. Trimming took off 1 base at V and 7 bases at J, with 8 bases between the two ends. CDR3 in amino acids: CASSLEVVQPQHF. CDR3 coding DNA: TGTGCCAGCAGCTTAGAGGTGGTCCAGCCCCAGCATTTT.

The rearrangement joins TRBV12-3 or TRBV12-4 to TRBJ2-7; D gene unclear. The DNA end lines up better with TRBJ2-4; the J call may be wrong. This CDR3 is 14 amino acids long. As DNA, the CDR3 is TGTGCCAGCAGTTTTCAGTGGGGTATCGACATTCAGTACTTC. Amino acid sequence: CASSFQWGIDIQYF.

This chain uses TRBV7-9 with TRBJ1-6; D ambiguous. The CDR3 is made up of 13 amino acids. Trimming took 1 base from V and 7 from J, leaving 5 bases between them. Per the germline V gene, CDR1 is SEHNR and CDR2 is FQNEAQ (reference sequence). The CDR3, as DNA: TGTGCCAGCAGCTTAGACACGAATTCACCCCTCCACTTT. Translation: CASSLDTNSPLHF.

This chain uses TRBV9 with TRBJ1-6, with a tentative D call TRBD1 (5 bases). This CDR3 is built from 16 residues. Trimming stripped 4 bases from V and 0 bases from J, with 11 bases between. Germline V CDR1 and CDR2: SGDLS, YYNGEE. CDR3 amino acids: CASSLDSSSYNSPLHF. The CDR3 coding sequence is TGTGCCAGCAGCCTCGACAGTAGCTCCTATAATTCACCCCTCCACTTT.

CDR3 sequence reads: CASSLVAGLNTEAFF. The CDR3 DNA reads TGCGCCAGCAGCTTGGTCGCAGGGCTGAACACTGAAGCTTTCTTT. The chain links TRBV5-1 to TRBJ1-1, with D possibly matching TRBD1 (5 bases). This CDR3 has 15 residues. The V end lost 0 bases, the J end lost 0 bases, and 9 bases lay between the germline ends. The germline gives CDR1 SGHRS, CDR2 YFSETQ.

The chain is built from TRBV12-3 or TRBV12-4 and TRBJ2-2; weak D call: TRBD1 (6 bases). The CDR3 contains 17 residues. Deletions cut 2 bases from V and 0 bases from J, with 13 bases between. The CDR3 DNA sequence: TGTGCCAGCAGTTTATACAGGGACGCCTCGAACACCGGGGAGCTGTTTTTT. This encodes CASSLYRDASNTGELFF.

The rearrangement links TRBV29-1 to TRBJ2-5, with 10 bases fitting TRBD1. Looked up from germline, CDR1 is SQVTM and CDR2 is ANQGSEA. The CDR3 loop spans 17 amino acids. V gave up 4 bases and J gave up 1 base; unmatched junction bases: 12. CDR3 DNA sequence: TGCAGCGTTGCAGGACAGGGGGGACAACGAGCCCAAGAGACCCAGTACTTC. Translation gives CSVAGQGGQRAQETQYF.

CDR3 in DNA: TGCAGTGCTAGAATGGGTGCGGGAGGGCTCGACAATGAGCAGTTCTTC. Translation gives CSARMGAGGLDNEQFF. The genes are TRBV20-1 and TRBJ2-1, with 9 bases fitting TRBD2. Trimming took 2 bases from V and 5 from J; bases not matched to a gene: 10. Germline V CDR1 and CDR2: DFQATT, SNEGSKA (reference sequence). The CDR3 has 16 residues.

This clonotype was detected once. This chain joins TRBV3-1 and TRBJ1-5; D not certain. The CDR3 runs 14 residues. Trimming removed 1 base at V and 2 bases at J, with 6 bases between. Germline loops: CDR1 LGHDT, CDR2 YNNKEL (reference sequence). This chain's CDR3 is CASSQASGNQPQHF. CDR3 nucleotides: TGTGCCAGCAGCCAAGCTTCTGGCAATCAGCCCCAGCATTTT.

The genes are TRBV28 and TRBJ2-4, with TRBD2 matching 10 bases. The germline V gene encodes CDR1 MDHEN and CDR2 SYDVKM. The CDR3 sequence is 18 residues long. Trimming at V came to 4 bases and at J to 0 bases, leaving 9 bases not matched to a gene. The CDR3 reads CASSSHTSGDLAKNIQYF. CDR3 nucleotides: TGTGCCAGCAGTTCCCACACTAGCGGGGATCTAGCCAAAAACATTCAGTACTTC. The whole variable domain, filled in from reference TRBV28 and TRBJ2-4, reads DVKVTQSSRYLVKRTGEKVFLECVQDMDHENMFWYRQDPGLGLRLIYFSYDVKMKEKGDIPEGYSVSREKKERFSLILESASTNQTSMYLCASSSHTSGDLAKNIQYFGAGTRLSVL.

CDR3 protein: CASSLPGQSTDTQYF. The CDR3 DNA sequence: TGTGCCAGCAGCTTACCGGGACAGAGCACAGATACGCAGTATTTT. This chain joins TRBV11-2 and TRBJ2-3; TRBD1 matches at 7 bases. V was clipped by 2 bases and J by 0 bases; unmatched bases: 2. Germline values: CDR1 SGHAT, CDR2 FQNNGV. This CDR3 comprises 15 residues.

The chain carries TRBV13 and TRBJ2-3; 11 positions agree with TRBD2. Trimming took 2 bases from V and 2 from J; bases not matched to a gene: 6. The CDR3 sequence is 17 residues long. Germline V CDR1 and CDR2: PRHDT, FYEKMQ (reference sequence). CDR3: CASSLRLAGGDTDTQYF. DNA for the CDR3: TGTGCCAGCAGCTTACGGTTAGCGGGAGGGGACACAGATACGCAGTATTTT.

The rearrangement uses TRBV24-1 and TRBJ2-5, with D maybe TRBD2 (5 bases). Germline-derived CDR1 and CDR2 are KGHDR and SFDVKD. CDR3 length: 15 residues. V lost 6 bases to trimming and J lost 1 base, with 14 bases between them. Here the CDR3 reads CATSPSIGSQETQYF. The CDR3 DNA reads TGTGCCACCAGTCCCTCGATTGGGAGCCAAGAGACCCAGTACTTC.

This chain links TRBV21-1 with TRBJ1-4; the tabulated D call, TRBD1, remains unverified against the DNA. TRBV21-1 is an annotated pseudogene. The CDR3 runs 17 residues. The CDR3 sequence: CASSKSRPGRINEKLFF. DNA for the CDR3: TGTGCCAGCAGCAAAAGCAGGCCGGGACGGATAAATGAAAAACTGTTTTTT.

With regard to this clonotype: One end of the junction varies from germline; a read error may be responsible. V and J are TRBV24-1 and TRBJ1-1; the D gene is possibly TRBD1 (6 bases). The V gene's germline CDR1 is KGHDR and CDR2 SFDVKD. The CDR3 covers 13 residues. The CDR3 nucleotides are TGTGCCACCGGTGACAGGACTAACACTGAAGCTTTCTTT. It codes for CATGDRTNTEAFF.

This clonotype has a single count. The chain couples TRBV6-2 or TRBV6-3 to TRBJ2-1; 7 positions match TRBD2. With V trimmed by 7 bases and J by 7 bases, 10 bases remained unmatched. CDR3 length: 14 amino acids. Germline V lookup: CDR1 MNHEY, CDR2 SVGEGT. The CDR3 region is CASKEGGPENEQFF. CDR3 nucleotide sequence: TGTGCCAGCAAGGAGGGAGGGCCTGAAAATGAGCAGTTCTTC.

The genes are TRBV24-1 and TRBJ2-5, with 9 bases matching TRBD2. The trim removed 4 bases at V and 4 bases at J, leaving 9 bases unmatched. The CDR3 length is 16 residues. Per germline, CDR1 KGHDR and CDR2 SFDVKD. Written as DNA, the CDR3 is TGTGCCACCAGTGACGCGCGGGGGGGCCTAGGAGAGACCCAGTACTTC. This encodes CATSDARGGLGETQYF.